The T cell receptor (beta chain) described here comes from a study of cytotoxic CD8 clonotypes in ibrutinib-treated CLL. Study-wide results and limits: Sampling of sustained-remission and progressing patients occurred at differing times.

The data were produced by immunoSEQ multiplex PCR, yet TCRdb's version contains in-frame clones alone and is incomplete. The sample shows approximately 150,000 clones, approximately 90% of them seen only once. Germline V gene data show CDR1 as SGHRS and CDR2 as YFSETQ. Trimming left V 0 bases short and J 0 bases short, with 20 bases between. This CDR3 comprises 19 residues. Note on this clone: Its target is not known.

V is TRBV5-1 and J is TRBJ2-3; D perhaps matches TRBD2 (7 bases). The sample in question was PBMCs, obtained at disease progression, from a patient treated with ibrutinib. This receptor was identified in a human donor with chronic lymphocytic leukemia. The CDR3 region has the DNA TGCGCCAGCAGCTTGGCCGCGGGGGCCGGGCGGGGAAGCACAGATACGCAGTATTTT. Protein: CASSLAAGAGRGSTDTQYF.